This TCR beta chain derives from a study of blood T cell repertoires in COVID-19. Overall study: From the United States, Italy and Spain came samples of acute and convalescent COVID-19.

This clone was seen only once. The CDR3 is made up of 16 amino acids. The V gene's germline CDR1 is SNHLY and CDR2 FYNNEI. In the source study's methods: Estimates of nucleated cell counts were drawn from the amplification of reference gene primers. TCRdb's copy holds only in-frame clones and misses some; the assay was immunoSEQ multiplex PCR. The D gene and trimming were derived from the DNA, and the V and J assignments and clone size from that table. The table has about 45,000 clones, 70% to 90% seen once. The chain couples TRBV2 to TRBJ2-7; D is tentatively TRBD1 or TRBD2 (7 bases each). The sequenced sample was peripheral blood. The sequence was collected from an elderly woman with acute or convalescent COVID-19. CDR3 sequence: CPRRGGQRVGSYEQYF. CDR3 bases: TGTCCCCGCAGGGGGGGGCAACGGGTGGGCTCCTACGAGCAGTACTTC.